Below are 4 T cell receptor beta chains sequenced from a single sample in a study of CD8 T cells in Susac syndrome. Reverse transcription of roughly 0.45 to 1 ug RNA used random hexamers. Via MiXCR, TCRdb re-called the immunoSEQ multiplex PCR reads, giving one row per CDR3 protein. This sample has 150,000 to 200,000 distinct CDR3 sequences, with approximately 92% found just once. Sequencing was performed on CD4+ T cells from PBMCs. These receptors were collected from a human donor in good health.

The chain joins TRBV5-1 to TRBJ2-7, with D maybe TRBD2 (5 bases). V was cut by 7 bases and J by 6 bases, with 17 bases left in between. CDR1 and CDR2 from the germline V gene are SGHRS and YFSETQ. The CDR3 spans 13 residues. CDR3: CASAAAVLVEQYF. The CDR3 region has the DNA TGCGCCAGCGCAGCGGCGGTGCTAGTCGAGCAGTACTTC.

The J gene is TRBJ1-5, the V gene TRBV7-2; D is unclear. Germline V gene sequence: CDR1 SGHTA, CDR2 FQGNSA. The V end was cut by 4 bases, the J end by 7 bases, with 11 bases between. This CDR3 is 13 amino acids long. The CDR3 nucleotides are TGTGCCAGCAGCTCCGCCCGGGCCCAGCCCCAGCATTTT. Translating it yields CASSSARAQPQHF. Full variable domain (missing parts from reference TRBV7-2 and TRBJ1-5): GAGVSQSPSNKVTEKGKDVELRCDPISGHTALYWYRQSLGQGLEFLIYFQGNSAPDKSGLPSDRFSAERTGGSVSTLTIQRTQQEDSAVYLCASSSARAQPQHFGDGTRLSIL.

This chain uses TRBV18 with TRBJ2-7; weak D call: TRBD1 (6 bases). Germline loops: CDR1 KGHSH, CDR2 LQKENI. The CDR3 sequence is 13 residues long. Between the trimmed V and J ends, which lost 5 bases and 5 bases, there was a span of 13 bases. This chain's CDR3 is CASSTGIENEQYF. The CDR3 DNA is TGTGCCAGCTCAACAGGGATAGAGAACGAGCAGTACTTC.

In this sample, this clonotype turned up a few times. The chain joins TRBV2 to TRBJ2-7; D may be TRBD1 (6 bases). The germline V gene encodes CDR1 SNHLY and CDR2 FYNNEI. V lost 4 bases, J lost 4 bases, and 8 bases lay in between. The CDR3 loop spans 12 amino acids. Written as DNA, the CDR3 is TGTGCCAGCAGTGGCCAGGGGTACGAGCAGTACTTC. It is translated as CASSGQGYEQYF.